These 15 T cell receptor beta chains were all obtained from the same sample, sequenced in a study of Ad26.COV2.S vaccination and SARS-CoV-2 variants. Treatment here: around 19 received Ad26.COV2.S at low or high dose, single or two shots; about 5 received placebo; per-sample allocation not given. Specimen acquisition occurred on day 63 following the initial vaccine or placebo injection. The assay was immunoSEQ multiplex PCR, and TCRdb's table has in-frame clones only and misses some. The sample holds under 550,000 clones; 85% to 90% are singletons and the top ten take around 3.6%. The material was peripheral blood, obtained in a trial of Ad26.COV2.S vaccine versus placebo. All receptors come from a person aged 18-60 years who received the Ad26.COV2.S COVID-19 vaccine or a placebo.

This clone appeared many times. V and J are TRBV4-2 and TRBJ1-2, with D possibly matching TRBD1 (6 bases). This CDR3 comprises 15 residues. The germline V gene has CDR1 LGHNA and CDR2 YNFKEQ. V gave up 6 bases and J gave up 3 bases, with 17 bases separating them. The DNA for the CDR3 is TGTGCCAGCAGTAGCAACAACAGGGTAGACTATGGCTACACCTTC. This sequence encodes CASSSNNRVDYGYTF.

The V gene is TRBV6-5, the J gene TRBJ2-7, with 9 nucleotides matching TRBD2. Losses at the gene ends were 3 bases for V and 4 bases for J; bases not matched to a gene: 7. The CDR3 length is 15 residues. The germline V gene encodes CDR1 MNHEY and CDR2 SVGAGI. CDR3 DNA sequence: TGTGCCAGCAGTTATCGGGCGGGGGGGCCGTACGAGCAGTACTTC. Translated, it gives CASSYRAGGPYEQYF.

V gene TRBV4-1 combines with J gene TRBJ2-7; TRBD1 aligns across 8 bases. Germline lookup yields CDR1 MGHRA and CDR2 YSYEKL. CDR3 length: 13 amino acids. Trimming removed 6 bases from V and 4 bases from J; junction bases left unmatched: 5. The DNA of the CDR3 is TGCGCCAGCAGGGAGACAGGGGAATACGAGCAGTACTTC. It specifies CASRETGEYEQYF.

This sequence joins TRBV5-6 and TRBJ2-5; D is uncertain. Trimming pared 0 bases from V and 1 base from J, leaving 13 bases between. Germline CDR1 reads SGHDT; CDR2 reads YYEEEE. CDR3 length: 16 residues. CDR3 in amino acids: CASSLVGRGSQETQYF. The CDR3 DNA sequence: TGTGCCAGCAGCTTGGTCGGTCGCGGATCCCAAGAGACCCAGTACTTC. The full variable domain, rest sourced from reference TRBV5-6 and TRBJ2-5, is DAGVTQSPTHLIKTRGQQVTLRCSPKSGHDTVSWYQQALGQGPQFIFQYYEEEERQRGNFPDRFSGHQFPNYSSELNVNALLLGDSALYLCASSLVGRGSQETQYFGPGTRLLVL.

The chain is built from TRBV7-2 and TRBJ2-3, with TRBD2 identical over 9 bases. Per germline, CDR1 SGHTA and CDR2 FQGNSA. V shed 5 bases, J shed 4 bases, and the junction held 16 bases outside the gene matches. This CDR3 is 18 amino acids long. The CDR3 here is CASSQRIWRGGWADTQYF. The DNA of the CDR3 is TGTGCCAGCAGCCAAAGAATCTGGCGGGGGGGCTGGGCAGATACGCAGTATTTT.

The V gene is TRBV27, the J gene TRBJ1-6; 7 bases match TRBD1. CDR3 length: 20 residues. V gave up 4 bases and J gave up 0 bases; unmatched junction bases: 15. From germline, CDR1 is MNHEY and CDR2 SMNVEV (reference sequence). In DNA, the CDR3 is TGTGCCAGCAGTTCTTTAATCCCGGGACAGTTAAGCTCCTATAATTCACCCCTCCACTTT. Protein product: CASSSLIPGQLSSYNSPLHF.

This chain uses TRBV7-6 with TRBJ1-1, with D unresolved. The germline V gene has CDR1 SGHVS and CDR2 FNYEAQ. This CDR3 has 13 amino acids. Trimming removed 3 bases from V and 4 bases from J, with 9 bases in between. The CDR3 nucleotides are TGTGCCAGCAGCTTTGGAGGAGGCACTGAAGCTTTCTTT. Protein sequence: CASSFGGGTEAFF.

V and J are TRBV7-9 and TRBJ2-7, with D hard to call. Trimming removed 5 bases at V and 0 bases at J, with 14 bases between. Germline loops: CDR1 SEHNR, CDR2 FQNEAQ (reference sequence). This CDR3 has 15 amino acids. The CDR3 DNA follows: TGTGCCAGCAGCCTAAGTAGACCCGGCTCCTACGAGCAGTACTTC. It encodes CASSLSRPGSYEQYF.

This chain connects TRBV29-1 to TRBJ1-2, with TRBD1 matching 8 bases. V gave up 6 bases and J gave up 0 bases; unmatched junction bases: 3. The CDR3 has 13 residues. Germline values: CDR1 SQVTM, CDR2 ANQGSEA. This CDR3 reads CSVRTGTNYGYTF. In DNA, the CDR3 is TGCAGCGTAAGGACAGGGACTAACTATGGCTACACCTTC.

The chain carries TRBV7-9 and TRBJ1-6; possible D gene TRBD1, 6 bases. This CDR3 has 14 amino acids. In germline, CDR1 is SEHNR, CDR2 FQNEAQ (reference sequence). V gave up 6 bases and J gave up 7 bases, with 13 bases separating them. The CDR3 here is CASSPNRDNSPLHF. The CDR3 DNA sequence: TGTGCCAGCAGTCCTAACAGGGACAATTCACCCCTCCACTTT.

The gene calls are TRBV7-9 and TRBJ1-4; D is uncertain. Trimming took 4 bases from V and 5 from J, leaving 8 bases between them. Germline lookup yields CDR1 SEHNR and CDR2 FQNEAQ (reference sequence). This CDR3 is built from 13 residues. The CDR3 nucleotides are TGTGCCAGCAGCTCAACACCAAATGAAAAACTGTTTTTT. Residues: CASSSTPNEKLFF.

The CDR3 protein is CASSESERNSNQPQHF. Here the CDR3 DNA reads TGCGCCAGCAGTGAAAGCGAACGGAACAGCAATCAGCCCCAGCATTTT. This rearrangement joins TRBV10-2 to TRBJ1-5; D remains ambiguous. V was shortened by 3 bases and J by 1 base, with 13 bases between the two germline ends. CDR1 WSHSY and CDR2 SAAADI come from the germline V gene. The length of the CDR3 is 16 residues.

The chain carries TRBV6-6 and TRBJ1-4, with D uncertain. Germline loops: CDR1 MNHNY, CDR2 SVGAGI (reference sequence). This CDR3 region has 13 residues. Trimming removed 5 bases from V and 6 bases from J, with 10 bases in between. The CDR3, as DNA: TGTGCCAGCAGTCCGATGCGGCATGAAAAACTGTTTTTT. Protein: CASSPMRHEKLFF.

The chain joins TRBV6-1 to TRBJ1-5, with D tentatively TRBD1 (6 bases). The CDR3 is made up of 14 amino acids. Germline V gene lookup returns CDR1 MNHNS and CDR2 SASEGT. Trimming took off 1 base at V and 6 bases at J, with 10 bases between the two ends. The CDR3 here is CASSEGGPVQPQHF. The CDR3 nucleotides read TGTGCCAGCAGTGAAGGGGGGCCGGTTCAGCCCCAGCATTTT.

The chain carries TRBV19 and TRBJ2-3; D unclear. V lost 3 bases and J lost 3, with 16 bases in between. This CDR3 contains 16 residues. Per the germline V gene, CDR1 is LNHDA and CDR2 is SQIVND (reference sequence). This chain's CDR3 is CASSIGQVLFTDTQYF. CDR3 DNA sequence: TGTGCCAGTAGTATTGGGCAGGTCCTTTTTACAGATACGCAGTATTTT.